The rows below give T cell receptor beta chains drawn from one sample of a study of Ad26.COV2.S vaccination and SARS-CoV-2 variants. Using immunoSEQ multiplex PCR, the repertoire was profiled, and TCRdb retains in-frame clones only, with some absent. Of a few hundred thousand clones in the sample, 83% were seen once. The material sequenced was peripheral blood, taken in a trial of Ad26.COV2.S vaccine versus placebo. All receptors derive from a person between 18 and 65 years old who received the Ad26.COV2.S COVID-19 vaccine or a placebo. Both conserved end residues are part of each CDR3. The order of the fields is J gene, clone size, CDR3 length, D gene, V gene, CDR3 protein, CDR3 DNA. A D gene is named only where the DNA matches it firmly. Size values are once, few and many counts, or a class for expanded clones, and some rows have none.

TRBJ2-3,few,14,-,TRBV7-9,CASSSSFSTDTQYF,TGTGCCAGCAGCTCCAGTTTCAGCACAGATACGCAGTATTTT
TRBJ1-2,-,13,-,TRBV3-1/TRBV3-2,CASSQQGPHGYTF,TGTGCCAGCAGCCAACAGGGGCCCCACGGCTACACCTTC
TRBJ2-7,few,15,-,TRBV7-2,CASSPQTGPTYEQYF,TGTGCCAGCAGCCCCCAGACAGGTCCGACCTACGAGCAGTACTTC
TRBJ2-5,-,14,-,TRBV7-2,CASSPRVGGETQYF,TGTGCCAGCAGCCCCCGGGTAGGAGGGGAGACCCAGTACTTC
TRBJ1-2,-,13,-,TRBV5-6,CASSFQGNYGYTF,TGTGCCAGCAGCTTCCAGGGGAACTATGGCTACACCTTC
TRBJ1-5,-,14,-,TRBV7-2,CASSGRGGAKPQHF,TGTGCCAGCAGCGGCCGCGGGGGCGCGAAACCCCAGCATTTT
TRBJ1-1,-,14,-,TRBV27,CASRMGRGVSEAFF,TGTGCCAGCCGGATGGGGAGGGGGGTGTCTGAAGCTTTCTTT
TRBJ1-1,-,15,TRBD1,TRBV13,CASSRAGQGNTEAFF,TGTGCCAGCAGCAGAGCGGGACAGGGGAACACTGAAGCTTTCTTT
TRBJ1-2,-,15,-,TRBV29-1,CSVAPRGRDNYGYTF,TGCAGCGTCGCCCCGCGGGGCAGGGACAACTATGGCTACACCTTC
TRBJ2-2,-,14,-,TRBV11-3,CASSLGRRAGELFF,TGTGCCAGCAGCTTAGGGAGACGGGCCGGGGAGCTGTTTTTT
TRBJ2-6,-,15,-,TRBV18,CASSPDNPGANVLTF,TGTGCCAGCTCACCGGATAATCCCGGGGCCAACGTCCTGACTTTC
TRBJ1-6,-,13,-,TRBV30,CAWSANTGSPLHF,TGTGCCTGGAGTGCGAATACGGGTTCACCCCTCCACTTT
TRBJ2-2,-,13,-,TRBV6-5,CASIGLNTGELFF,TGTGCCAGCATTGGGTTAAACACCGGGGAGCTGTTTTTT
TRBJ1-1,-,15,-,TRBV18,CASSPPSGANTEAFF,TGTGCCAGCTCACCACCTTCAGGGGCGAACACTGAAGCTTTCTTT
TRBJ1-1,-,14,-,TRBV4-3,CASSQGWTPTEAFF,TGCGCCAGCAGCCAAGGCTGGACCCCCACTGAAGCTTTCTTT
TRBJ2-3,-,15,TRBD2,TRBV5-1,CASSLSAGGSDTQYF,TGCGCCAGCAGCTTAAGTGCGGGAGGATCAGATACGCAGTATTTT
TRBJ1-5,-,17,-,TRBV4-2,CASSQQSRVTSDQPQHF,TGTGCCAGCAGCCAACAAAGCAGGGTAACTAGCGATCAGCCCCAGCATTTT
TRBJ2-7,-,13,-,TRBV7-9,CASSQGRDYEQYF,TGTGCCAGCAGCCAGGGGAGGGATTACGAGCAGTACTTC
TRBJ2-7,-,12,TRBD2,TRBV12-3/TRBV12-4,CASRLSAGDQYF,TGTGCCAGCAGACTCTCGGCGGGAGACCAGTACTTC
TRBJ2-2,-,18,TRBD2,TRBV5-1,CASSLGGGRAVGTGELFF,TGCGCCAGCAGCTTGGGCGGCGGGAGGGCCGTCGGGACCGGGGAGCTGTTTTTT
TRBJ1-2,-,13,-,TRBV7-9,CASSFSDGDGYTF,TGTGCCAGCAGCTTTTCGGACGGAGATGGCTACACCTTC
TRBJ2-7,-,14,TRBD1,TRBV19,CASSIWDRGNEQYF,TGTGCCAGTAGTATATGGGACAGGGGCAACGAGCAGTACTTC
TRBJ2-6,-,18,TRBD1,TRBV14,CASSHPGTGGPGANVLTF,TGTGCCAGCAGCCATCCCGGGACAGGGGGCCCTGGGGCCAACGTCCTGACTTTC
TRBJ2-5,-,12,-,TRBV28,CASSDQWETQYF,TGTGCCAGCAGTGACCAGTGGGAGACCCAGTACTTC
TRBJ1-1,-,13,-,TRBV10-2,CASRRQLNTEAFF,TGCGCCAGCAGGAGGCAGTTAAACACTGAAGCTTTCTTT
TRBJ1-6,few,15,-,TRBV4-3,CASSQAWIFDSPLHF,TGCGCCAGCAGCCAAGCTTGGATTTTCGATTCACCCCTCCACTTT
TRBJ2-1,-,16,TRBD2,TRBV24-1,CATRASATSGANEQFF,TGTGCCACCAGGGCTTCAGCGACTAGCGGAGCTAATGAGCAGTTCTTC
TRBJ2-6,-,17,-,TRBV2,CASSDPGAPTGANVLTF,TGTGCCAGCAGCGACCCAGGGGCGCCCACTGGGGCCAACGTCCTGACTTTC
TRBJ1-4,-,16,-,TRBV19,CASTLRGVGTNEKLFF,TGTGCCAGTACCCTGCGGGGGGTTGGAACTAATGAAAAACTGTTTTTT
TRBJ2-1,-,15,-,TRBV2,CASGAAQSSYNEQFF,TGTGCCAGCGGGGCCGCCCAGAGCTCCTACAATGAGCAGTTCTTC
TRBJ1-1,-,16,-,TRBV10-1,CASSDSAGPADTEAFF,TGCGCCAGCAGTGACTCGGCGGGACCAGCCGACACTGAAGCTTTCTTT
TRBJ2-5,-,12,-,TRBV6-2/TRBV6-3,CASSYPPETQYF,TGTGCCAGCAGTTACCCCCCGGAGACCCAGTACTTC
TRBJ2-7,-,14,TRBD2,TRBV29-1,CSVIPGTSRGEQYF,TGCAGCGTTATCCCCGGGACTAGCCGAGGCGAGCAGTACTTC
TRBJ2-7,once,11,-,TRBV29-1,CSVLVGYEQYF,TGCAGCGTTCTCGTTGGCTACGAGCAGTACTTC
TRBJ2-2,-,12,-,TRBV2,CASSPRGRELFF,TGTGCCAGCAGCCCCAGGGGTAGGGAGCTGTTTTTT
TRBJ1-4,-,14,-,TRBV27,CASSRGPSQEKLFF,TGTGCCAGCAGCCGTGGTCCTTCCCAAGAAAAACTGTTTTTT
TRBJ2-7,-,13,-,TRBV6-5,CASSSGSTYEQYF,TGTGCCAGCAGTTCCGGGAGCACCTACGAGCAGTACTTC
TRBJ1-2,-,14,-,TRBV27,CASSPGPRGRGYTF,TGTGCCAGCAGCCCCGGCCCAAGGGGAAGGGGCTACACCTTC
TRBJ2-3,once,13,-,TRBV5-1,CASSPLSPDTQYF,TGCGCCAGCAGCCCCCTGAGTCCGGATACGCAGTATTTT
TRBJ1-3,-,14,-,TRBV18,CASSRGGTGNTIYF,TGTGCCAGCTCACGCGGGGGTACCGGAAACACCATATATTTT
TRBJ2-5,-,13,-,TRBV4-2,CASSQGRQETQYF,TGTGCCAGCAGCCAGGGCAGACAAGAGACCCAGTACTTC
TRBJ2-3,-,13,-,TRBV5-1,CASSLVHTDTQYF,TGCGCCAGCAGCTTGGTTCACACAGATACGCAGTATTTT
TRBJ2-1,-,16,-,TRBV19,CASTAPPGSTYNEQFF,TGTGCCAGTACCGCCCCCCCAGGAAGTACCTACAATGAGCAGTTCTTC
TRBJ2-3,few,14,TRBD2,TRBV5-1,CASTWTSSTDTQYF,TGCGCCAGCACCTGGACTAGCAGCACAGATACGCAGTATTTT